These T cell receptor beta chains were read from a single sample in a study of OX40 agonist ivuxolimab in advanced cancers. The data were produced by immunoSEQ multiplex PCR, yet TCRdb's version contains in-frame clones alone and is incomplete. Here the sample spans tens of thousands of clones, over 80% being singletons. The sequencing used CD4+ or CD8+ T cells sorted from blood, collected in a trial of the OX40 agonist ivuxolimab. Receptors originate from an adult with an advanced solid tumor such as melanoma, head and neck, liver or kidney cancer. Each CDR3 is given with its conserved first and last residue. A D gene is named only where the DNA matches it firmly. A row's size may be missing; if present it is once, few, many or a size class.

abundance: -
d_gene: -
v_gene: TRBV5-6
j_gene: TRBJ2-1
CDR3aa: CASSLGYHNEQFF
CDR3nt: TGTGCCAGCAGCTTAGGATACCACAATGAGCAGTTCTTC

abundance: once
d_gene: TRBD2
v_gene: TRBV7-2
j_gene: TRBJ2-7
CDR3aa: CASNDYGRPPYEQYF
CDR3nt: TGTGCCAGCAACGATTACGGGAGGCCCCCCTACGAGCAGTACTTC

abundance: -
d_gene: -
v_gene: TRBV18
j_gene: TRBJ1-1
CDR3aa: CASSPWSGDTEAFF
CDR3nt: TGTGCCAGCTCACCCTGGTCGGGGGACACTGAAGCTTTCTTT

abundance: once
d_gene: -
v_gene: TRBV7-3
j_gene: TRBJ1-4
CDR3aa: CASSAPQATNEKLFF
CDR3nt: TGTGCCAGCAGCGCCCCACAGGCAACTAATGAAAAACTGTTTTTT

abundance: -
d_gene: TRBD2
v_gene: TRBV7-8
j_gene: TRBJ2-3
CDR3aa: CASSAPGLAGGPGDTQYF
CDR3nt: TGTGCCAGCAGCGCACCCGGGCTAGCGGGAGGGCCGGGAGATACGCAGTATTTT

abundance: -
d_gene: -
v_gene: TRBV9
j_gene: TRBJ2-1
CDR3aa: CASSVRGADSYNEQFF
CDR3nt: TGTGCCAGCAGCGTAAGGGGGGCCGACTCCTACAATGAGCAGTTCTTC

abundance: -
d_gene: TRBD2
v_gene: TRBV18
j_gene: TRBJ2-3
CDR3aa: CASSILSGSSTDTQYF
CDR3nt: TGTGCCAGCTCTATCCTTAGCGGGAGTTCCACAGATACGCAGTATTTT

abundance: -
d_gene: TRBD1
v_gene: TRBV19
j_gene: TRBJ2-7
CDR3aa: CASSITTGGVPYEQYF
CDR3nt: TGTGCCAGTAGTATAACAACAGGGGGCGTCCCCTACGAGCAGTACTTC

abundance: -
d_gene: -
v_gene: TRBV5-4
j_gene: TRBJ2-5
CDR3aa: CASSQGGRILTQYF
CDR3nt: TGTGCCAGCAGCCAGGGTGGCCGGATCCTTACCCAGTACTTC

abundance: -
d_gene: TRBD2
v_gene: TRBV27
j_gene: TRBJ2-5
CDR3aa: CASSYISGRGRETQYF
CDR3nt: TGTGCCAGCAGTTATATTAGCGGGAGAGGTCGAGAGACCCAGTACTTC

abundance: -
d_gene: -
v_gene: TRBV6-6
j_gene: TRBJ2-2
CDR3aa: CAAERTTRGELFF
CDR3nt: TGTGCCGCCGAGAGGACAACTCGGGGGGAGCTGTTTTTT

abundance: -
d_gene: -
v_gene: TRBV5-5
j_gene: TRBJ1-1
CDR3aa: CASSLFPGATEAFF
CDR3nt: TGTGCCAGCAGCTTGTTCCCGGGGGCCACTGAAGCTTTCTTT

abundance: -
d_gene: -
v_gene: TRBV15
j_gene: TRBJ2-3
CDR3aa: CATSPRLGGITDTQYF
CDR3nt: TGTGCCACCAGCCCCCGATTGGGCGGGATCACAGATACGCAGTATTTT

abundance: -
d_gene: TRBD1
v_gene: TRBV5-6
j_gene: TRBJ2-5
CDR3aa: CASSWGTGQETQYF
CDR3nt: TGTGCCAGCAGCTGGGGGACAGGGCAAGAGACCCAGTACTTC

abundance: -
d_gene: TRBD2
v_gene: TRBV7-3
j_gene: TRBJ2-1
CDR3aa: CASSFRTRGYNEQFF
CDR3nt: TGTGCCAGCAGCTTCCGGACTAGGGGCTACAATGAGCAGTTCTTC

abundance: -
d_gene: -
v_gene: TRBV18
j_gene: TRBJ2-7
CDR3aa: CASSPRTDSYEQYF
CDR3nt: TGTGCCAGCTCACCACGGACAGACTCCTACGAGCAGTACTTC

abundance: -
d_gene: -
v_gene: TRBV7-8
j_gene: TRBJ2-2
CDR3aa: CASSFTPGVNTGELFF
CDR3nt: TGTGCCAGCAGCTTCACCCCGGGAGTGAACACCGGGGAGCTGTTTTTT

abundance: -
d_gene: -
v_gene: TRBV30
j_gene: TRBJ2-3
CDR3aa: CAWRRASSTDTQYF
CDR3nt: TGTGCCTGGAGACGGGCCTCTAGCACAGATACGCAGTATTTT

abundance: -
d_gene: TRBD2
v_gene: TRBV19
j_gene: TRBJ2-3
CDR3aa: CASRPETSGYTDTQYF
CDR3nt: TGTGCCAGTAGACCAGAGACTAGCGGTTACACAGATACGCAGTATTTT

abundance: -
d_gene: TRBD1
v_gene: TRBV7-9
j_gene: TRBJ2-5
CDR3aa: CASSPTGGRETQYF
CDR3nt: TGTGCCAGCAGCCCGACAGGGGGAAGGGAGACCCAGTACTTC

abundance: -
d_gene: -
v_gene: TRBV19
j_gene: TRBJ1-1
CDR3aa: CASSPWTAGGVSTEAFF
CDR3nt: TGTGCCAGTAGCCCCTGGACAGCCGGCGGGGTGAGCACTGAAGCTTTCTTT

abundance: -
d_gene: TRBD1
v_gene: TRBV18
j_gene: TRBJ2-1
CDR3aa: CASSPGTGGYEQFF
CDR3nt: TGTGCCAGCTCACCAGGGACAGGGGGTTATGAGCAGTTCTTC

abundance: -
d_gene: -
v_gene: TRBV18
j_gene: TRBJ1-1
CDR3aa: CASSLYSSNTEAFF
CDR3nt: TGTGCCAGTTCCCTGTATAGCTCGAACACTGAAGCTTTCTTT

abundance: few
d_gene: -
v_gene: TRBV11-3
j_gene: TRBJ2-1
CDR3aa: CASSLGMGFDTRDNEQFF
CDR3nt: TGTGCCAGCAGCTTAGGCATGGGTTTTGACACGCGAGACAATGAGCAGTTCTTC

abundance: -
d_gene: TRBD1
v_gene: TRBV27
j_gene: TRBJ2-7
CDR3aa: CASSFRGQLSEQYF
CDR3nt: TGTGCCAGCAGTTTCAGGGGACAGTTAAGCGAGCAGTACTTC

abundance: -
d_gene: -
v_gene: TRBV18
j_gene: TRBJ2-3
CDR3aa: CASSRLGGTDTQYF
CDR3nt: TGTGCCAGCTCACGCCTAGGGGGGACAGATACGCAGTATTTT

abundance: -
d_gene: -
v_gene: TRBV15
j_gene: TRBJ1-5
CDR3aa: CATSRGRPNNQPQHF
CDR3nt: TGTGCCACCAGCAGAGGCCGCCCCAACAATCAGCCCCAGCATTTT

abundance: -
d_gene: TRBD1
v_gene: TRBV9
j_gene: TRBJ1-1
CDR3aa: CASSPRDRDSEAFF
CDR3nt: TGTGCCAGCAGCCCACGAGACAGGGACTCTGAAGCTTTCTTT